This TCR beta chain comes out of a study of blood T cell repertoires in COVID-19. In the study overall: Acute and convalescent COVID-19 specimens originated in the United States, Italy and Spain. Sample material is recorded as cDNA or gDNA derived from T cells, B-cell-depleted T cells, or PBMCs.

Notes on this clone: This sample also contains other DNA sequences that code for the same CDR3.

The CDR3 contains 11 residues. Trimming shortened V by 6 bases and J by 3 bases, and 6 bases separated the two germline ends. The authors' processing: Reference gene primer amplification in the assay estimated nucleated cell counts. Assay used: immunoSEQ multiplex PCR; TCRdb lists only in-frame clones, some missing. D and trimming come from the DNA, and the V and J calls and clone size come from that table. The sample carries 95,000 to 100,000 clones, around 87% recorded once. The sample was peripheral blood. The receptor was isolated from a woman in her 30s with acute or convalescent COVID-19. The rearrangement joins TRBV12-3 or TRBV12-4 to TRBJ2-7, with unresolved D. Written as DNA, the CDR3 is TGTGCCAGCAGCTATAACTACGAGCAGTACTTC. The encoded protein is CASSYNYEQYF.